This TCR beta chain was identified in a study of T cells in localized non-small cell lung cancer. Repertoires were generated with immunoSEQ multiplex PCR, while TCRdb's copy carries only in-frame clones and drops some. The table has roughly 77,000 clones, more than 75% seen once. The germline CDR1 and CDR2 sequences are DFQATT and SNEGSKA (reference sequence). The CDR3 totals 8 residues. A note on this clone: As yet, its antigen is unknown.

Whole-study results and caveats: Multi-region tumor sequencing was not done, so intratumor heterogeneity could not be excluded. Higher blood T cell density tracked longer overall survival. Uninvolved adjacent lung showed the highest T cell clonality, exceeding tumor. Within adjacent lung there appeared a median around 60 of the top 100 tumor clones.

This material consisted of peripheral blood, taken before any cancer treatment. This TCR derives from a woman aged 35-75 years with stage I squamous cell lung carcinoma. V usage is TRBV20-1 and J usage is TRBJ1-2, with a tentative D call TRBD1 (5 bases). CDR3 sequence (DNA): TGCAAGGGGCGTGGCTACACCTTC. Amino acid sequence: CKGRGYTF.